The 18 T cell receptor beta chains below were found in one sample sequenced in a study of T cell changes during pregnancy in multiple sclerosis. Produced via immunoSEQ multiplex PCR; TCRdb's table is partial and in-frame only. The table records approximately 100,000 clones, approximately 89% of them present only once. The specimen comprised peripheral blood, sampled after pregnancy. These receptors all stem from a female donor with multiple sclerosis, enrolled in a pregnancy study.

This sequence joins TRBV5-4 and TRBJ1-6; tentative D call: TRBD1 (5 bases). The ends were cut back, 0 bases at V and 8 bases at J, with 12 bases in the middle. Germline lookup yields CDR1 SGHNT and CDR2 YYREEE (reference sequence). The CDR3 contains 15 residues. The DNA of the CDR3 is TGTGCCAGCAGCTTGGAGACGCAGGGTCATTCACCCCTCCACTTT. This codes for CASSLETQGHSPLHF.

The genes are TRBV7-3 and TRBJ2-7; tentative D call: TRBD1 (5 bases). Trimming left V 0 bases short and J 3 bases short, with 12 bases between. Per germline, CDR1 SGHTA and CDR2 FQGTGA. The CDR3 extends over 15 amino acids. The CDR3 DNA reads TGTGCCAGCAGCTTAACGTCAGGGAACCACTACGAGCAGTACTTC. As protein: CASSLTSGNHYEQYF.

As DNA, the CDR3 is TGTGCCAGCAGCGAGGTGGGTCGGGGGAGCACAGATACGCAGTATTTT. This gives the protein CASSEVGRGSTDTQYF. J is TRBJ2-3 and V is TRBV9; TRBD2 might be the D (6 bases). Germline CDR1 reads SGDLS; CDR2 reads YYNGEE. Trimming stripped 3 bases from V and 0 bases from J, with 14 bases between. The CDR3 sequence is 16 residues long. The full variable domain, rest sourced from reference TRBV9 and TRBJ2-3, is DSGVTQTPKHLITATGQRVTLRCSPRSGDLSVYWYQQSLDQGLQFLIQYYNGEERAKGNILERFSAQQFPDLHSELNLSSLELGDSALYFCASSEVGRGSTDTQYFGPGTRLTVL.

This chain links TRBV7-6 with TRBJ1-1; weak D call: TRBD1 (5 bases). With 1 base removed from V and 3 bases from J, the gap between germline ends came to 15 bases. Germline assignment: CDR1 SGHVS and CDR2 FNYEAQ. CDR3 length equals 16 residues. DNA of the CDR3: TGTGCCAGCAGCTTAGGGGGGGGAGGGCTCGACACTGAAGCTTTCTTT. It specifies CASSLGGGGLDTEAFF.

The CDR3 sequence: CATSRDYLSGGEAFF. In nucleotides, the CDR3 is TGTGCCACCAGCAGAGACTATCTCAGCGGGGGAGAAGCTTTCTTT. The chain carries TRBV15 and TRBJ1-1, with D perhaps TRBD1 (5 bases). The CDR3 loop spans 15 amino acids. CDR1 is LNHNV and CDR2 is YYDKDF in the germline V gene (reference sequence). V was cut by 0 bases and J by 8 bases, with 16 bases left in between.

This clone appeared a few times. This chain uses TRBV5-1 with TRBJ2-7; the D is unclear. Germline values: CDR1 SGHRS, CDR2 YFSETQ. V was pared by 3 bases and J by 7 bases, with 11 bases between. The CDR3 consists of 12 residues. The CDR3 spells CASSSSEWEQYF. CDR3 bases: TGCGCCAGCAGCTCGTCGGAGTGGGAGCAGTACTTC.

The J gene is TRBJ1-2, the V gene TRBV6-5; 7 bases are a match to TRBD1. The CDR3 is made up of 13 amino acids. The V and J ends lost 2 bases and 13 bases, in that order; junction bases with no gene match: 10. Germline CDR1 reads MNHEY; CDR2 reads SVGAGI. The CDR3 here is CASSYRQGGGFTF. CDR3 coding DNA: TGTGCCAGCAGTTACCGACAGGGTGGAGGTTTCACCTTC.

The chain uses TRBV10-3 and TRBJ1-1; D gene unclear. Trimming left V 8 bases short and J 1 base short, with 14 bases between. The germline gives CDR1 ENHRY, CDR2 SYGVKD. The CDR3 extends over 14 amino acids. The CDR3, as DNA: TGTGCCATCGGTTCTACGGCAGGGAACACTGAAGCTTTCTTT. Amino acid sequence: CAIGSTAGNTEAFF.

The chain recombines TRBV19 with TRBJ1-5; 9 positions match TRBD1. Germline loops: CDR1 LNHDA, CDR2 SQIVND (reference sequence). This CDR3 has 16 amino acids. Trimming cost V 7 bases and J 4 bases; bases outside gene matches: 11. CDR3 sequence: CASTEFGTGHNQPQHF. CDR3 DNA: TGTGCCAGTACAGAATTCGGGACAGGGCATAATCAGCCCCAGCATTTT.

V usage is TRBV4-1 and J usage is TRBJ1-2; 7 bases fit TRBD1. V trimming: 1 base; J trimming: 5 bases; junction bases outside the gene matches: 7. Germline V gene sequence: CDR1 MGHRA, CDR2 YSYEKL. This CDR3 spans 15 amino acids. The CDR3 region has the DNA TGCGCCAGCAGCCAAGTTGGCAGGGGGAAATATGGCTACACCTTC. Translated, it gives CASSQVGRGKYGYTF.

The V and J genes are TRBV5-4 and TRBJ2-2; 10 bases line up with TRBD1. The V gene end was trimmed by 3 bases and the J gene end by 6 bases; junction bases not matched to a gene: 2. CDR3 length: 14 amino acids. Germline V gene data show CDR1 as SGHNT and CDR2 as YYREEE (reference sequence). DNA for the CDR3: TGTGCCAGCAGCTGGGACAGGGGATCCGGGGAGCTGTTTTTT. It codes for CASSWDRGSGELFF. The full variable domain, with the rest looked up from reference TRBV5-4 and TRBJ2-2, is ETGVTQSPTHLIKTRGQQVTLRCSSQSGHNTVSWYQQALGQGPQFIFQYYREEENGRGNFPPRFSGLQFPNYSSELNVNALELDDSALYLCASSWDRGSGELFFGEGSRLTVL.

J is TRBJ2-2 and V is TRBV19; tentative D call: TRBD2 (5 bases). The CDR3 covers 14 residues. Trimming pared 11 bases from V and 1 base from J, leaving 14 bases between. Germline V gene data show CDR1 as LNHDA and CDR2 as SQIVND (reference sequence). The CDR3 loop is CAGRPRGNTGELFF. The CDR3 nucleotides read TGTGCCGGAAGACCTCGGGGGAACACCGGGGAGCTGTTTTTT.

The J gene is TRBJ2-7, the V gene TRBV19, with a tentative D call TRBD1 (6 bases). Germline V gives CDR1 LNHDA, CDR2 SQIVND (reference sequence). The CDR3 spans 13 residues. Trimming removed 10 bases from V and 2 bases from J, with 15 bases in between. The CDR3 nucleotides read TGTGCCACCGCCGCAGGGGAGACCTACGAGCAGTACTTC. Translation gives CATAAGETYEQYF.

This rearrangement joins TRBV18 to TRBJ1-2; TRBD1 matches 9 bases. The J segment lost 6 bases and the V segment lost 2 bases, leaving 4 bases of the junction unmatched. Germline V CDR1 and CDR2: KGHSH, LQKENI. The CDR3 consists of 14 residues. In DNA, the CDR3 is TGTGCCAGCTCACCAGACAGGGGGAGCGATGGCTACACCTTC. Translated: CASSPDRGSDGYTF.

The chain links TRBV5-1 to TRBJ2-7; 10 nucleotides line up with TRBD1. CDR1 and CDR2 (germline): SGHRS, YFSETQ. V lost 0 bases to trimming and J lost 6 bases; unmatched junction nucleotides: 6. CDR3 length equals 15 residues. CDR3 sequence reads: CASSLATGQGPEQYF. The CDR3 nucleotides are TGCGCCAGCAGCTTGGCCACGGGACAGGGGCCCGAGCAGTACTTC.

This clone was recorded once. This sample also contains other DNA sequences that code for the same CDR3. The chain has TRBV27 and TRBJ1-2, with 7 bases that match TRBD1. Germline CDR1 and CDR2: MNHEY and SMNVEV (reference sequence). The length of the CDR3 is 14 residues. The J segment lost 5 bases and the V segment lost 3 bases, leaving 6 bases of the junction unmatched. The CDR3 loop is CASSLGGRGYGYTF. The CDR3 coding sequence is TGTGCCAGCAGTTTGGGAGGCAGGGGGTATGGCTACACCTTC.

The chain uses TRBV2 and TRBJ2-1; 10 positions agree with TRBD1. V gave up 5 bases and J gave up 0 bases; unmatched junction bases: 7. In germline, CDR1 is SNHLY, CDR2 FYNNEI. The CDR3 totals 17 residues. CDR3 loop: CASSRQGAGSSYNEQFF. CDR3 bases: TGTGCCAGCAGTAGACAGGGGGCCGGGAGCTCCTACAATGAGCAGTTCTTC.

The rearrangement links TRBV4-2 to TRBJ2-7; possible D gene TRBD1, 5 bases. The CDR3 is made up of 15 amino acids. V gave up 0 bases and J gave up 5 bases, with 14 bases separating them. CDR1 is LGHNA, CDR2 YNFKEQ, per germline. CDR3 DNA sequence: TGTGCCAGCAGCCAAGACCACCTAGGGGTAAACGAGCAGTACTTC. This sequence encodes CASSQDHLGVNEQYF.